This TCR beta chain was profiled in a study of control samples from healthy donors and cancer patients (dated by TCRdb to between 2020 and 2021). The germline V gene (reference sequence) provides CDR1 SEHNR and CDR2 FQNEAQ. From the cysteine up to the phenylalanine, the CDR3 has a length of 16 residues. Left in the record is the CDR3 DNA by itself, 48 bases read in frame from the first base. Trimming takes 2 bases off V and 4 bases off J; junction bases not matched to a gene: 9. About this clone itself: What this receptor recognizes is not known. Per-nucleotide qualities are absent, and no much larger clonotype sits a single base away.

Library preparation employed the immunoSEQ multiplex PCR assay. The immuneACCESS repertoire file appears here via TCRdb, limited to in-frame rearrangements. These files lack a portion of the clones; in checked studies, under half of the deficit traces to unresolved V genes, and the cause of the others is not known. The sample profile shows approximately 51,000 clones; about four fifths of them were found once. Roughly a tenth of the sample is in the top ten clones. The V gene is TRBV7-9 and the J gene is TRBJ2-3; TRBD1 aligns with 7 central bases. This clonotype was sampled from a man aged 65 to 79 in good health. The sample taken for sequencing was blood. The CDR3 amino acid sequence is: CASSLIRGLGPDTQYF. The nucleotide sequence reads TGTGCCAGCAGCTTAATAAGGGGGCTAGGTCCAGATACGCAGTATTTT.